This record looks at one T cell receptor (beta chain) sequence and its context. The antigen remains undetermined. The data stem from a study of cytomegalovirus exposure and HLA in healthy donors. Data came from immunoSEQ multiplex PCR; TCRdb stores just in-frame clones and leaves some out. The repertoire holds 100,000 to 150,000 clones, with nearly 90% as singletons. General study findings and limits: The classifier reportedly diagnosed cytomegalovirus status with high specificity and sensitivity.

Germline V gene sequence: CDR1 MNHEY, CDR2 SMNVEV (reference sequence). This CDR3 is 17 amino acids long. V was pared by 8 bases and J by 4 bases, with 20 bases of the junction left unmatched. The rearrangement joins TRBV27 to TRBJ2-7, with 7 bases lining up with TRBD1. Sequencing used PBMCs. The source is a woman in her late teens or twenties in good health and CMV-seronegative. CDR3 region: CASALWLPRQGTYEQYV. The DNA of the CDR3 is TGTGCCAGCGCCTTGTGGCTACCGAGACAGGGTACTTACGAGCAGTACGTC.